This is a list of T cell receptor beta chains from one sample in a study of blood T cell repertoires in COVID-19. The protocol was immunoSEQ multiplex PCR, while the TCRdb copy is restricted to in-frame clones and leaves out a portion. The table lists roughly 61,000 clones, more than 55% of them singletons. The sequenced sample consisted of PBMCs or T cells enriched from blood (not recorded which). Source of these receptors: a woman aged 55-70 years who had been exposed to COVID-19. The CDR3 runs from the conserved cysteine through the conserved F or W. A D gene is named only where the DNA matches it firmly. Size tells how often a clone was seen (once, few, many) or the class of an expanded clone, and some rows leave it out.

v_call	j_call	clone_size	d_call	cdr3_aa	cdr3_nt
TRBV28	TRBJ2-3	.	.	CASSATRPSTDTQYF	TGTGCCAGCAGCGCGACTAGGCCTAGCACAGATACGCAGTATTTT
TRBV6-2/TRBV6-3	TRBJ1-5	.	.	CASSPSRGTSNQPQHF	TGTGCCAGCAGTCCCTCCAGGGGTACTAGCAATCAGCCCCAGCATTTT
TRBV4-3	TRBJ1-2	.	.	CASSQDSRGAYGYTF	TGCGCCAGCAGCCAAGATAGCAGGGGCGCCTATGGCTACACCTTC
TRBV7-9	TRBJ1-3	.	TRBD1	CASSQPGQTTRNTIYF	TGTGCCAGCAGCCAACCGGGACAGACTACGCGAAACACCATATATTTT
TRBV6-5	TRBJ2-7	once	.	CASSRGMDEQYF	TGTGCCAGCAGTCGCGGGATGGACGAGCAGTACTTC
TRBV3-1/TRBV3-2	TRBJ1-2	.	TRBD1	CASSQGTGANYGYTF	TGTGCCAGCAGCCAAGGGACAGGTGCTAACTATGGCTACACCTTC
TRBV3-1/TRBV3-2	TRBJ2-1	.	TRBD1	CASSPPIGTGQDNEQFF	TGTGCCAGCAGCCCCCCGATCGGGACAGGTCAGGACAATGAGCAGTTCTTC
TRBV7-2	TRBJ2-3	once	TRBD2	CASSRRTSGGSDTQYF	TGTGCCAGCAGCCGCCGGACTAGCGGGGGGTCAGATACGCAGTATTTT
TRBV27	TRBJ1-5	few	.	CASRPTIGSNQPQHF	TGTGCCAGCAGGCCGACAATCGGCAGCAATCAGCCCCAGCATTTT
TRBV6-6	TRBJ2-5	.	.	CASRRNSGGETQYF	TGTGCCAGCAGGCGCAACTCAGGAGGCGAGACCCAGTACTTC
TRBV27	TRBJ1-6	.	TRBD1	CASRSGQGPNSPLHF	TGTGCCAGCAGGAGCGGACAGGGTCCCAATTCACCCCTCCACTTT
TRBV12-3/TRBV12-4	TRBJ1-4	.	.	CASDSRSNEKLFF	TGTGCCAGCGATTCGAGGTCTAATGAAAAACTGTTTTTT
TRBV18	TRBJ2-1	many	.	CASSPAGDEQFF	TGTGCCAGCTCACCCGCCGGGGATGAGCAGTTCTTC
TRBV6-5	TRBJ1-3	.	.	CASSYSRTEGNTIYF	TGTGCCAGCAGTTACTCGAGGACAGAAGGAAACACCATATATTTT
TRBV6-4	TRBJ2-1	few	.	CASSDYPGAEQFF	TGTGCCAGCAGTGACTACCCGGGAGCTGAGCAGTTCTTC
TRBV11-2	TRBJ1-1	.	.	CASSPLSGLGEAFF	TGTGCCAGCAGCCCCTTGTCAGGGTTGGGTGAAGCTTTCTTT
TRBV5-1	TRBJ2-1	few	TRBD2	CASNDLSGSYNEQFF	TGCGCCAGCAACGATTTGAGCGGGAGTTACAATGAGCAGTTCTTC
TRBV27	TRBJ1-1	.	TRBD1	CASSPTGGGTEAFF	TGTGCCAGCAGTCCTACAGGGGGCGGAACTGAAGCTTTCTTT
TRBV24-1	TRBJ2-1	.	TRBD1	CATSDPGQGNEQFF	TGTGCCACCAGTGACCCCGGACAGGGCAATGAGCAGTTCTTC
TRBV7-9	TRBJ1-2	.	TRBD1	CASGQGAGGYTF	TGTGCCTCCGGACAGGGGGCTGGAGGCTACACCTTC
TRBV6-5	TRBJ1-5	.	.	CASSYAGSNQPQHF	TGTGCCAGCAGTTACGCGGGCAGCAATCAGCCCCAGCATTTT
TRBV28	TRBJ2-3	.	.	CASKGGQRTDTQYF	TGTGCCAGCAAAGGTGGACAGCGCACAGATACGCAGTATTTT